The T cell receptor beta chain under discussion was sequenced for a study of blood T cell repertoires in COVID-19. Overall study context: Samples of COVID-19 (acute and convalescent) were obtained from the United States, Italy and Spain.

The CDR3 is 11 residues long. Trimming took 4 bases from V and 5 from J, leaving 6 bases between them. CDR1 and CDR2 from the germline V gene are SNHLY and FYNNEI. In the study's own analysis: Estimated nucleated cell counts came from reference gene primer amplification. Using immunoSEQ multiplex PCR, the repertoire was profiled, and TCRdb retains in-frame clones only, with some absent. For V, J and clone size, that table is used; D and trimming come from the DNA. The table shows a few hundred thousand clones, with roughly 85% occurring only once. Participants' reported clinical history set cohort assignment. Symptom resolution, clearance, or two negative PCRs marked donors in Cohort 3 as recovered.

The clonotype was recovered from a woman aged 30 to 39 who had recovered from COVID-19. The sequenced sample consisted of PBMCs or T cells enriched from blood (not recorded which). The chain combines TRBV2 with TRBJ2-7, with D unclear. The CDR3 is CASSADHEQYF. The CDR3, as DNA: TGTGCCAGCAGTGCAGATCACGAGCAGTACTTC.